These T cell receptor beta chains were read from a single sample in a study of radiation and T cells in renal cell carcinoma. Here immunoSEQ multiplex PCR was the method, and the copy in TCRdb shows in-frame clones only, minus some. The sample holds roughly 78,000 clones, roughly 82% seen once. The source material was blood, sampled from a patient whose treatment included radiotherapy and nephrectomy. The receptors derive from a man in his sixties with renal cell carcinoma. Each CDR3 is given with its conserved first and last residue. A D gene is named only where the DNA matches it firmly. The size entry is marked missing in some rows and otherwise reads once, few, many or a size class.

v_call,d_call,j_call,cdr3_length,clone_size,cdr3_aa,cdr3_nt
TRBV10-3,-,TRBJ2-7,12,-,CATPGPPYEQYF,TGTGCCACCCCGGGACCCCCCTACGAGCAGTACTTC
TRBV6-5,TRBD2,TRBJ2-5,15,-,CASSYSSGSWETQYF,TGTGCCAGCAGTTACTCTAGCGGGAGCTGGGAGACCCAGTACTTC
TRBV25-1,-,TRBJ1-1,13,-,CASSDRLNTEAFF,TGTGCCAGCAGTGACAGGTTGAACACTGAAGCTTTCTTT
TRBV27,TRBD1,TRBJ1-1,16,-,CASRVTRGLGDTEAFF,TGTGCCAGCAGAGTTACGAGGGGGCTCGGGGACACTGAAGCTTTCTTT
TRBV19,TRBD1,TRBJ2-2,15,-,CASRAGTGFTGELFF,TGTGCCAGTAGAGCCGGGACAGGGTTTACCGGGGAGCTGTTTTTT
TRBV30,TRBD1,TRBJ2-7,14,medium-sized,CAWSVQQGAYEQYF,TGTGCCTGGAGTGTACAACAGGGGGCATACGAGCAGTACTTC
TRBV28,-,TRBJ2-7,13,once,CASKLSGGGEQYF,TGTGCCAGCAAACTCTCCGGTGGGGGCGAGCAGTACTTC
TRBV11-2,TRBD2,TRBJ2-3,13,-,CASLAGGTDTQYF,TGTGCCAGCCTAGCGGGAGGTACAGATACGCAGTATTTT
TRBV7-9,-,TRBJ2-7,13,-,CASSLGGRLGQYF,TGTGCCAGCAGCTTAGGCGGACGTCTCGGGCAGTACTTC
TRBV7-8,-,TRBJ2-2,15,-,CASSLAAQGTGELFF,TGTGCCAGCAGCTTAGCGGCCCAGGGGACCGGGGAGCTGTTTTTT
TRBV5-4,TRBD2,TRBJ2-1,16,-,CASSLIWGGRLNEQFF,TGTGCCAGCAGCTTGATATGGGGGGGGAGGCTCAATGAGCAGTTCTTC
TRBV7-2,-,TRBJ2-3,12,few,CASSAVTWGQYF,TGTGCCAGCAGCGCAGTCACGTGGGGGCAGTATTTT
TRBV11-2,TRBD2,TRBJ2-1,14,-,CASSSQRDSNEQFF,TGTGCCAGCAGCTCGCAGCGGGATAGCAATGAGCAGTTCTTC
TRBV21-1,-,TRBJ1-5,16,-,CASSKSLSLGGKPQHF,TGTGCCAGCAGCAAGTCTCTCTCTCTCGGGGGTAAGCCCCAGCATTTT
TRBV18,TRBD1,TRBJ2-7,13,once,CASSSRDRGEQYF,TGTGCCAGCTCTTCTCGGGACAGGGGCGAGCAGTACTTC
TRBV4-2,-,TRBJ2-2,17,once,CASSQVDDPKRTRELFF,TGTGCCAGCAGCCAAGTGGACGACCCGAAGCGCACCAGGGAGCTGTTTTTT
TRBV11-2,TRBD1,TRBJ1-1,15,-,CASSSGTGVRTEAFF,TGTGCCAGCAGCTCCGGGACAGGGGTGAGGACTGAAGCTTTCTTT
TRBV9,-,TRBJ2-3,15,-,CASSASGVRTDTQYF,TGTGCCAGCAGCGCTAGTGGGGTTCGCACAGATACGCAGTATTTT
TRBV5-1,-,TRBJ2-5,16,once,CASSLGMGDGQETQYF,TGCGCCAGCAGCTTGGGTATGGGGGACGGCCAAGAGACCCAGTACTTC
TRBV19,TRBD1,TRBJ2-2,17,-,CASSISPGQVYTGELFF,TGTGCCAGTAGTATTAGCCCGGGACAGGTCTACACCGGGGAGCTGTTTTTT